A single sample gave rise to the 29 T cell receptor beta chains below, sequenced in a study of radiation and T cells in renal cell carcinoma. Time point reported: blood 4 weeks post-SBRT, at nephrectomy. Documented treatment: 15 Gy SBRT to primary tumor, nephrectomy 4 weeks later. Some clones are missing from TCRdb's copy, which holds only in-frame ones; the method was immunoSEQ multiplex PCR. This table holds approximately 70,000 clones, about three quarters found once. The sequencing here drew on blood, taken from a patient whose treatment included radiotherapy and nephrectomy. The source of these receptors is a man between 60 and 70 years old with renal cell carcinoma.

The J gene is TRBJ2-7, the V gene TRBV6-5; no clear D gene. The CDR3 is 14 residues long. Looked up from germline, CDR1 is MNHEY and CDR2 is SVGAGI. Trimming left V 2 bases short and J 4 bases short, with 12 bases between. CDR3 in DNA: TGTGCCAGCAGTTACGTCGGAGCAGGTTACGAGCAGTACTTC. As protein: CASSYVGAGYEQYF.

V is TRBV10-2 and J is TRBJ2-7; D gene uncertain. The CDR3 spans 15 residues. Trimming removed 4 bases at V and 0 bases at J, with 13 bases between. CDR1 and CDR2 from the germline V gene are WSHSY and SAAADI. The DNA for the CDR3 is TGCGCCAGCAGTGGGGCCCCACCCAGCTCCTACGAGCAGTACGTC. It encodes CASSGAPPSSYEQYV.

The chain combines TRBV2 with TRBJ1-1; no definite D call. This CDR3 comprises 15 residues. CDR1 and CDR2 (germline): SNHLY, FYNNEI. Trimming stripped 1 base from V and 4 bases from J, with 13 bases between. CDR3 sequence reads: CASSEDEGGITEAFF. The CDR3 nucleotides read TGTGCCAGCAGTGAAGATGAAGGAGGAATCACTGAAGCTTTCTTT.

This clone was found a few times. This sequence joins TRBV2 and TRBJ1-4; D remains ambiguous. Germline CDR1 reads SNHLY; CDR2 reads FYNNEI. Trimming pared 7 bases from V and 7 bases from J, leaving 13 bases between. The CDR3 has 13 residues. The CDR3 loop reads CASTWERSEKLFF. For the CDR3, the DNA is TGTGCCAGCACCTGGGAGCGCAGTGAAAAACTGTTTTTT.

This clone was observed a handful of times. The chain recombines TRBV6-5 with TRBJ2-7; 9 bases line up with TRBD1. Germline trimming cut 6 bases from V and 2 bases from J; bases unmatched to any gene: 5. CDR1 and CDR2 (germline): MNHEY, SVGAGI. CDR3 length: 14 amino acids. CDR3 sequence reads: CASRRTGDTYEQYV. The CDR3 nucleotides read TGTGCCAGCAGACGGACAGGGGATACCTACGAGCAGTACGTC.

V gene TRBV11-2 combines with J gene TRBJ1-6; the match to TRBD1 covers 7 bases. Per the germline V gene, CDR1 is SGHAT and CDR2 is FQNNGV. The CDR3 runs 16 residues. The J segment lost 1 base and the V segment lost 6 bases, leaving 6 bases of the junction unmatched. CDR3 DNA: TGTGCCAGCAGTACACAGGGGAATTCCTATAATTCACCCCTCCACTTT. Residues: CASSTQGNSYNSPLHF.

The chain links TRBV5-5 to TRBJ2-1; TRBD1 agrees at 9 bases. This CDR3 has 16 residues. V dropped 2 bases and J dropped 5; count of bases not matched to a gene: 8. The V gene's germline CDR1 is SGHKS and CDR2 YYEKEE (reference sequence). The DNA for the CDR3 is TGTGCCAGCAGCTTCTCCGGGACAGGGATAGACAATGAGCAGTTCTTC. Residues: CASSFSGTGIDNEQFF.

There are a few counts of this clone. This chain joins TRBV10-2 and TRBJ1-1; unclear D gene. V lost 10 bases to trimming and J lost 10 bases, with 19 bases between them. Looked up from germline, CDR1 is WSHSY and CDR2 is SAAADI. The CDR3 is 12 amino acids. In DNA form, the CDR3 reads TGCGCCACCTCCCCCGGGGAGTCGGTAGCTTTCTTT. Translating it yields CATSPGESVAFF.

This chain links TRBV19 with TRBJ1-2, with TRBD1 as a possible D gene (6 bases). V was pared by 5 bases and J by 3 bases, with 13 bases between. Germline V gene lookup returns CDR1 LNHDA and CDR2 SQIVND (reference sequence). The CDR3 totals 14 residues. CDR3 region: CASSVTGSDYGYTF. Here the CDR3 DNA reads TGTGCCAGTAGTGTCACAGGGTCTGACTATGGCTACACCTTC.

V is TRBV6-5 and J is TRBJ1-6; TRBD1 matches at 9 bases. CDR1 and CDR2 (germline): MNHEY, SVGAGI. With V trimmed by 5 bases and J by 9 bases, 8 bases remained unmatched. The length of the CDR3 is 15 residues. In DNA form, the CDR3 reads TGTGCCAGCAGTAGCACGGGACAGGGTTTTTCACCCCTCCACTTT. As protein: CASSSTGQGFSPLHF.

This clone has at least ten counts. V and J are TRBV19 and TRBJ1-3, with a possible D match to TRBD1 (6 bases). Trimming stripped 6 bases from V and 0 bases from J, with 15 bases between. The germline V gene encodes CDR1 LNHDA and CDR2 SQIVND (reference sequence). The CDR3 has 16 amino acids. The CDR3 DNA follows: TGTGCCAGTAGCCTCCGGGACACCCTCTCTGGAAACACCATATATTTT. Amino acids: CASSLRDTLSGNTIYF.

This clone has just one count. The gene calls are TRBV7-9 and TRBJ2-5, with D uncertain. The V end lost 1 base, the J end lost 1 base, and 7 bases lay between the germline ends. The CDR3 has 14 residues. The germline CDR1 and CDR2 sequences are SEHNR and FQNEAQ (reference sequence). The CDR3 DNA sequence: TGTGCCAGCAGCTTAGGTGCAGTCCAAGAGACCCAGTACTTC. Translation: CASSLGAVQETQYF.

The chain links TRBV5-6 to TRBJ1-1; possible D gene TRBD1, 6 bases. Germline lookup yields CDR1 SGHDT and CDR2 YYEEEE. This CDR3 has 16 residues. The germline V and J ends were trimmed by 0 bases and 1 base, with 13 bases remaining between them. CDR3 DNA: TGTGCCAGCAGCTTGGCGGGGGGCCGTTGGAACACTGAAGCTTTCTTT. This translates into CASSLAGGRWNTEAFF.

CDR3: CASSQVRGAGANVLTF. The DNA of the CDR3 is TGTGCCAGCAGCCAAGTTCGTGGAGCTGGGGCCAACGTCCTGACTTTC. The rearrangement uses TRBV14 and TRBJ2-6; D is unclear. Trimming took off 1 base at V and 2 bases at J, with 9 bases between the two ends. The CDR3 spans 16 residues. Germline assignment: CDR1 SGHDN and CDR2 FVKESK.

The J gene is TRBJ2-7, the V gene TRBV11-3, with D perhaps TRBD1 (6 bases). This CDR3 contains 14 residues. From germline, CDR1 is SGHNT and CDR2 YENEEA. Trimming shortened V by 5 bases and J by 5 bases, and 16 bases separated the two germline ends. This chain's CDR3 is CASSAQGTLNEQYV. Written as DNA, the CDR3 is TGTGCCAGCAGCGCGCAGGGGACCCTTAACGAGCAGTACGTC.

This clone was seen only a few times. The chain links TRBV14 to TRBJ2-3; tentatively, D is TRBD1 (6 bases). Trimming left V 0 bases short and J 9 bases short, with 10 bases between. This CDR3 comprises 13 residues. Germline V gene data show CDR1 as SGHDN and CDR2 as FVKESK. The CDR3: CASSQDQGWTQYF. The CDR3 DNA follows: TGTGCCAGCAGCCAAGACCAGGGGTGGACGCAGTATTTT.

The chain is built from TRBV5-1 and TRBJ2-5; 10 bases align to TRBD1. The CDR3 covers 17 residues. In germline, CDR1 is SGHRS, CDR2 YFSETQ. V shed 2 bases and J 4 bases; nucleotides not matched to a gene: 11. DNA for the CDR3: TGCGCCAGCAGCTTCCAATGGGGACAGGGGACCGGAGAGACCCAGTACTTC. Its protein is CASSFQWGQGTGETQYF.

The V gene is TRBV11-2, the J gene TRBJ2-1, with a weak D call TRBD1 (6 bases). The ends were cut back, 3 bases at V and 7 bases at J, with 16 bases in the middle. The CDR3 extends over 15 amino acids. CDR1 is SGHAT and CDR2 is FQNNGV in the germline V gene. CDR3 region: CASSFVGALRNEQFF. The CDR3 DNA sequence: TGTGCCAGCAGCTTCGTGGGGGCACTGAGGAATGAGCAGTTCTTC.

This sequence joins TRBV5-6 and TRBJ1-1; D is uncertain. CDR3 length: 15 residues. Germline CDR1 and CDR2: SGHDT and YYEEEE. V dropped 2 bases and J dropped 5 bases, with 16 bases sitting between them. The CDR3, as DNA: TGTGCCAGCAGCTTTTACGGGAACCCGGGGACTGAAGCTTTCTTT. It translates to CASSFYGNPGTEAFF. Full variable domain (outside the CDR3, taken from reference TRBV5-6 and TRBJ1-1): DAGVTQSPTHLIKTRGQQVTLRCSPKSGHDTVSWYQQALGQGPQFIFQYYEEEERQRGNFPDRFSGHQFPNYSSELNVNALLLGDSALYLCASSFYGNPGTEAFFGQGTRLTVV.

The chain uses TRBV18 and TRBJ2-1; a possible D gene is TRBD1 (5 bases). The germline CDR1 and CDR2 sequences are KGHSH and LQKENI. This CDR3 spans 14 amino acids. V was pared by 4 bases and J by 0 bases, with 7 bases between. CDR3 DNA: TGTGCCAGCTCACACGACAGCTCCTACAATGAGCAGTTCTTC. Translating it yields CASSHDSSYNEQFF.

The rearrangement uses TRBV9 and TRBJ2-1, with unresolved D. Germline lookup yields CDR1 SGDLS and CDR2 YYNGEE. The V end was cut by 2 bases, the J end by 2 bases, with 11 bases between. The CDR3 sequence is 15 residues long. Here the CDR3 DNA reads TGTGCCAGCAGCGTCGAACTTGGCACCTACAATGAGCAGTTCTTC. This translates into CASSVELGTYNEQFF.

The chain has TRBV7-8 and TRBJ2-7; no clear D gene. CDR3 length: 12 amino acids. From germline, CDR1 is SGHVS and CDR2 FQNEAQ. V was trimmed by 5 bases and J by 5 bases, leaving 10 bases between them. CDR3 coding DNA: TGTGCCAGCAGCCCCCCGGGCGACGAGCAGTACTTC. It codes for CASSPPGDEQYF.

The chain has TRBV6-4 and TRBJ1-1; TRBD1 aligns across 12 bases. This CDR3 is 14 amino acids long. Unmatched junction bases numbered 4, after V lost 7 bases and J lost 4 bases. Germline assignment: CDR1 MRHNA and CDR2 SNTAGT. In DNA form, the CDR3 reads TGTGCCAGCAAAGAGGGACAGGGGGCCACTGAAGCTTTCTTT. Its protein is CASKEGQGATEAFF.

This clone has only a few counts. The V and J genes are TRBV28 and TRBJ1-1, with D perhaps TRBD1 (5 bases). The CDR3 length is 16 residues. From germline, CDR1 is MDHEN and CDR2 SYDVKM. Trimming shortened V by 6 bases and J by 2 bases, and 19 bases separated the two germline ends. In DNA, the CDR3 is TGTGCCAGCAGCCCCCTGGGGACTAGGGGAAACACTGAAGCTTTCTTT. Translating it yields CASSPLGTRGNTEAFF.

This rearrangement joins TRBV5-1 to TRBJ2-2; the D gene is possibly TRBD1 (6 bases). Germline V lookup: CDR1 SGHRS, CDR2 YFSETQ. The length of the CDR3 is 15 residues. V shed 0 bases and J shed 5 bases, with 11 bases lying between them. The CDR3 nucleotides are TGCGCCAGCAGCTTGGACAGGGAAGTAACCGGGGAGCTGTTTTTT. Translated, it gives CASSLDREVTGELFF.

V and J are TRBV5-1 and TRBJ2-1; D may be TRBD1 (6 bases). Trimming took 2 bases from V and 4 from J, leaving 10 bases between them. There are 14 residues in the CDR3. Germline lookup yields CDR1 SGHRS and CDR2 YFSETQ. The chain's CDR3 is CASSLGGSYNEQFF. The CDR3 bases are TGCGCCAGCAGCTTAGGGGGATCTTACAATGAGCAGTTCTTC.

The V gene is TRBV7-2, the J gene TRBJ2-2; a possible D gene is TRBD1 (6 bases). CDR3 length: 16 amino acids. Germline V CDR1 and CDR2: SGHTA, FQGNSA. The V end lost 2 bases, the J end lost 1 base, and 11 bases lay between the germline ends. DNA of the CDR3: TGTGCCAGCAGCTTACTATCCAGGGGGAACACCGGGGAGCTGTTTTTT. Translation: CASSLLSRGNTGELFF. Complete variable domain (other parts from reference TRBV7-2 and TRBJ2-2): GAGVSQSPSNKVTEKGKDVELRCDPISGHTALYWYRQSLGQGLEFLIYFQGNSAPDKSGLPSDRFSAERTGGSVSTLTIQRTQQEDSAVYLCASSLLSRGNTGELFFGEGSRLTVL.

The chain has TRBV5-1 and TRBJ1-5, with D perhaps matching TRBD1 (6 bases). CDR1 and CDR2 (germline): SGHRS, YFSETQ. The CDR3 totals 14 residues. V was pared by 3 bases and J by 5 bases, with 12 bases between. In DNA form, the CDR3 reads TGCGCCAGCAGCTCGGACAGCCGAGATCAGCCCCAGCATTTT. It yields the protein CASSSDSRDQPQHF.

The chain has TRBV15 and TRBJ2-1; D possibly corresponds to TRBD2 (6 bases). Germline CDR1 and CDR2: LNHNV and YYDKDF (reference sequence). This CDR3 has 16 residues. V shed 1 base and J shed 5 bases, with 15 bases lying between them. CDR3 loop: CATSRARASVHNEQFF. The CDR3 DNA is TGTGCCACCAGCAGAGCCCGGGCTAGCGTTCACAATGAGCAGTTCTTC.